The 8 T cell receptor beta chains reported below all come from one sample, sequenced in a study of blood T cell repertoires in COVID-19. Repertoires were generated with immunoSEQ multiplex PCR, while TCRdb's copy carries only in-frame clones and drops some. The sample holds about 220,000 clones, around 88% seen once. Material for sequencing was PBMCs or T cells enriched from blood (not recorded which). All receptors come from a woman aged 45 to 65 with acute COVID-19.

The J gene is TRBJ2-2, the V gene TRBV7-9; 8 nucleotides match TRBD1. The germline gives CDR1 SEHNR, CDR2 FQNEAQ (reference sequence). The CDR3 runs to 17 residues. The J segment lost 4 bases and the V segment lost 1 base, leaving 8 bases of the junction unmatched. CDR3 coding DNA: TGTGCCAGCAGCTTAGGTATCGGACAGGGACCCACCGGGGAGCTGTTTTTT. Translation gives CASSLGIGQGPTGELFF.

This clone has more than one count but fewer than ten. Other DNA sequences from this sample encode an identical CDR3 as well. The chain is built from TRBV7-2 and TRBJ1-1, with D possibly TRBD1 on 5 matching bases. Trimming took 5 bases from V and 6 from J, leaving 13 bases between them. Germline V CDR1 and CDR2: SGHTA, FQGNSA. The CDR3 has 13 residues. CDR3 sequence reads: CASSLGWGAEAFF. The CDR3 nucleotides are TGTGCCAGCAGCCTAGGTTGGGGGGCTGAAGCTTTCTTT.

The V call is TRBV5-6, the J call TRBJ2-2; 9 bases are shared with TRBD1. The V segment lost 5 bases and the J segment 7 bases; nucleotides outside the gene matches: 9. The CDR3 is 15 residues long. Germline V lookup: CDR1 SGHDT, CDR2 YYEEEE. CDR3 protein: CASSFNRGPFGELFF. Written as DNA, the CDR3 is TGTGCCAGCAGTTTTAACAGGGGGCCTTTCGGGGAGCTGTTTTTT.

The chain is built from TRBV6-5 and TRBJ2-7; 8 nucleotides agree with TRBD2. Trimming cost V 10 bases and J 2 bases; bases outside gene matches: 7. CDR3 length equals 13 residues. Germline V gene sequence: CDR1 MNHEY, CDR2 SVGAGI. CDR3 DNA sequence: TGTGCCAACAGAGCGGGAGAGGCCTACGAGCAGTACTTC. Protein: CANRAGEAYEQYF.

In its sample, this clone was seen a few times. The CDR3 sequence: CASSLGGVNSPLHF. CDR3 DNA sequence: TGTGCCAGCAGTTTAGGGGGCGTGAATTCACCCCTCCACTTT. The chain links TRBV27 to TRBJ1-6; tentative D call: TRBD1 (6 bases). The germline V gene encodes CDR1 MNHEY and CDR2 SMNVEV (reference sequence). The CDR3 sequence is 14 residues long. V lost 2 bases to trimming and J lost 7 bases, with 9 bases between them.

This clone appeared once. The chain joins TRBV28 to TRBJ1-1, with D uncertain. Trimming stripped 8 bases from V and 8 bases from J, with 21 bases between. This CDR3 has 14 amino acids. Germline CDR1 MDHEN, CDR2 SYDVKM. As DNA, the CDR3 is TGTGCCAGCTTAATCTCGCTAGGTGGGAGGGAAGCTTTCTTT. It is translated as CASLISLGGREAFF.

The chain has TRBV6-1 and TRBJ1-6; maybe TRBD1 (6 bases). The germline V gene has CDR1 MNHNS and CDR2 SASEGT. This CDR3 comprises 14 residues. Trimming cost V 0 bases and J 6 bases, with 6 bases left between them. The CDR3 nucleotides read TGTGCCAGCAGTGAAGCACAGGGTAATTCACCCCTCCACTTT. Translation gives CASSEAQGNSPLHF.

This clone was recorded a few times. CDR3 loop: CASSQAGTGVSYNEQFF. DNA of the CDR3: TGCGCCAGCAGCCAAGCCGGTACAGGGGTATCCTACAATGAGCAGTTCTTC. The chain is built from TRBV4-1 and TRBJ2-1; TRBD1 matches at 7 bases. This CDR3 has 17 residues. V lost 1 base and J lost 1; bases outside the gene matches: 7. The germline CDR1 and CDR2 sequences are MGHRA and YSYEKL.